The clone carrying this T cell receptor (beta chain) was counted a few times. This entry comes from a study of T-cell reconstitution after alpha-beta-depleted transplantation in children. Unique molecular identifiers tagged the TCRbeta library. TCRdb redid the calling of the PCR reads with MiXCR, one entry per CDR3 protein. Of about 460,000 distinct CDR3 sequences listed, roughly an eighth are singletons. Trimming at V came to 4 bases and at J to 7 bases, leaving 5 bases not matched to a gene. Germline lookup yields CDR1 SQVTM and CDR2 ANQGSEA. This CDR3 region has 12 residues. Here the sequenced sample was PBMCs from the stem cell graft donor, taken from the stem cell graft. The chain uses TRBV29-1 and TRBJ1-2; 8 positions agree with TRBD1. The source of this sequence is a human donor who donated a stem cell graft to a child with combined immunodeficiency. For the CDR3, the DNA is TGCAGCGTTGTCACAGGGGGAGGTGGCTACACCTTC. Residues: CSVVTGGGGYTF. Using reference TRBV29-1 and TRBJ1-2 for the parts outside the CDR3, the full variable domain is SAVISQKPSRDICQRGTSLTIQCQVDSQVTMMFWYRQQPGQSLTLIATANQGSEATYESGFVIDKFPISRPNLTFSTLTVSNMSPEDSSIYLCSVVTGGGGYTFGSGTRLTVV.